The entry below gives a single TCR beta chain sequence along with its context. The antigen is undetermined. The data were taken from a study of response to subunit inactivated influenza vaccine. Study-level results: That few new T cells are recruited by each seasonal influenza vaccination was the authors' suggestion.

This CDR3 region has 15 residues. The ends were cut back, 7 bases at V and 3 bases at J, with 19 bases in the middle. Germline loops: CDR1 MNHNS, CDR2 SASEGT. TCRdb re-called the RT-PCR reads through MiXCR, storing one row per CDR3 protein. The sample carries a few hundred thousand distinct CDR3 sequences, 11% to 15% recorded once. This chain links TRBV6-1 with TRBJ2-7; tentative D call: TRBD1 (6 bases). Sequencing was performed on PBMCs from blood, taken approximately 12 days after vaccination. The source is a man aged 45-65 years who received an inactivated influenza vaccine. In DNA form, the CDR3 reads TGTGCCAGCACCCTGGGGGCCCATCTTAGCTACGAGCAGTACTTC. Translation: CASTLGAHLSYEQYF.